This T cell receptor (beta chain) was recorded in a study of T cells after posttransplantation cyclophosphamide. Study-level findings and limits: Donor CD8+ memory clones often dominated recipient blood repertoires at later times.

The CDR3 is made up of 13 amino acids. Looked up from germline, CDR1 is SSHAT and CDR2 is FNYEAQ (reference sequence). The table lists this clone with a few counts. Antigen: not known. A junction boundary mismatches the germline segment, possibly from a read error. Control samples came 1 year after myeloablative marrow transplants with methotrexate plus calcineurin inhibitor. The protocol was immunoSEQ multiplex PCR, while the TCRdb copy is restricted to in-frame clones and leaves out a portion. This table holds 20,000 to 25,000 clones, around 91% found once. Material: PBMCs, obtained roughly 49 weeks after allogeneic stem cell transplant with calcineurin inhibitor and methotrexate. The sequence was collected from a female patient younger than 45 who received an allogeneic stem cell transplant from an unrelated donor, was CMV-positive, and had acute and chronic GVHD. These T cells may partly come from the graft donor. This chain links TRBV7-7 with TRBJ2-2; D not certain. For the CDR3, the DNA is TGTGCTAGCAGCTTAGACTTCACCGGGGAGCTGTTTTTT. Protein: CASSLDFTGELFF. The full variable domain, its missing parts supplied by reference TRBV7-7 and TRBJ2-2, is GAGVSQSPRYKVTKRGQDVTLRCDPISSHATLYWYQQALGQGPEFLTYFNYEAQPDKSGLPSDRFSAERPEGSISTLTIQRTEQRDSAMYRCASSLDFTGELFFGEGSRLTVL.